Sequencing of this T cell receptor (beta chain) was carried out in a study of blood T cells in healthy people across ages. This clonotype turned up a few times. The CDR3 sequence is 12 residues long. After removal of 6 bases from V and 8 bases from J, the junction contained 4 bases not matched to a gene. CDR1 and CDR2 (germline): MDHEN, SYDVKM. Primers used in a second PCR of about 7 to 12 cycles were a sample-barcoded 5' primer and a J-beta primer mix. A single record per CDR3 protein comes from TCRdb applying MiXCR to the 5' RACE reads. In the table there are 750,000 to 1,000,000 distinct CDR3 sequences, 25% to 30% of which are singletons. This sample was also put to use in a study of T cells of mothers and their children. From that report: The study found slightly higher but non-significant overlap in related versus unrelated mother-child pairs.

The source of this sequence is a woman in her 40s in good health. Source material: blood. This chain links TRBV28 with TRBJ2-1; TRBD1 matches 7 bases. CDR3 DNA sequence: TGTGCCAGCAGCCGGGACAGTTATGAGCAGTTCTTC. The encoded protein is CASSRDSYEQFF.